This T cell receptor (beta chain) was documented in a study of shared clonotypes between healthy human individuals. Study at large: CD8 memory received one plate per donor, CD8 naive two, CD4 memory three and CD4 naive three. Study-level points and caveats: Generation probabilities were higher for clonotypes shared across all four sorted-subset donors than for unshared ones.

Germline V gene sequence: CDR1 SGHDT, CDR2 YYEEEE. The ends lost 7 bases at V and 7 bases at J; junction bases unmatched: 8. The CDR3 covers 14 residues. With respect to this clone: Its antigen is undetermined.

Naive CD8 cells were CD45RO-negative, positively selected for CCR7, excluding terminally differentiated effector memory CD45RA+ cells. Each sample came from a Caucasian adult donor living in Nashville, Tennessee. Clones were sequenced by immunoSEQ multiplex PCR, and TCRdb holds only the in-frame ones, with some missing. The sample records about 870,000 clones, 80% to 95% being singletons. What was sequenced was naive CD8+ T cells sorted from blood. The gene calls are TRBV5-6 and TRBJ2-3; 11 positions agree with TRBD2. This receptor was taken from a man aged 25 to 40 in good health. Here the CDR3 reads CASSLAGGPNTQYF. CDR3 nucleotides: TGTGCCAGCTCGCTAGCGGGAGGCCCGAATACGCAGTATTTT.